What follows are 10 T cell receptor beta chains derived from one specimen sequenced in a study of blood T cell repertoires in COVID-19. Method: immunoSEQ multiplex PCR; TCRdb's copy keeps in-frame clones and lacks some. The sample has more than 45,000 clones; 83% are singletons. What was sequenced was peripheral blood. The receptors were gathered from a man older than 75 in a cohort sampled during active COVID-19.

The chain employs TRBV27 and TRBJ1-6, with 7 positions matching TRBD1. This CDR3 contains 15 residues. V gave up 3 bases and J gave up 9 bases; unmatched junction bases: 8. Germline lookup yields CDR1 MNHEY and CDR2 SMNVEV (reference sequence). CDR3 region: CASSLKGALGSPLHF. CDR3 nucleotide sequence: TGTGCCAGCAGTTTGAAGGGGGCATTAGGTTCACCCCTCCACTTT.

The V call is TRBV28, the J call TRBJ1-1, with 8 bases matching TRBD1. V gave up 3 bases and J gave up 5 bases; unmatched junction bases: 5. CDR1 and CDR2 (germline): MDHEN, SYDVKM. This CDR3 is 14 amino acids long. In DNA form, the CDR3 reads TGTGCCAGCAGTTTTCAGGGGGCGAGGACTGAAGCTTTCTTT. Translating gives CASSFQGARTEAFF.

The chain carries TRBV7-8 and TRBJ1-2, with 12 bases aligning to TRBD1. There are 15 residues in the CDR3. CDR1 and CDR2 from the germline V gene are SGHVS and FQNEAQ. V shed 3 bases, J shed 6 bases, and the junction held 5 bases outside the gene matches. The CDR3 loop reads CASSFRDRGQDGYTF. In DNA, the CDR3 is TGTGCCAGCAGCTTCCGGGACAGGGGGCAGGATGGCTACACCTTC.

CDR3 loop: CASSQEGQGYNEQFF. The CDR3 region has the DNA TGTGCCAGCAGCCAAGAGGGACAGGGGTACAATGAGCAGTTCTTC. The rearrangement links TRBV3-1 (or the pseudogene TRBV3-2) to TRBJ2-1; 10 bases are a match to TRBD1. Germline CDR1 is LGHDT and CDR2 is YNNKEL (reference sequence). J gave up 4 bases and V 0 bases, and 0 bases lay outside the gene matches. The CDR3 extends over 15 amino acids.

The gene calls are TRBV7-9 and TRBJ1-5; tentative D call: TRBD1 (6 bases). V lost 2 bases to trimming and J lost 9 bases, with 11 bases between them. CDR3 length: 13 amino acids. CDR1 and CDR2 from the germline V gene are SEHNR and FQNEAQ (reference sequence). CDR3 in DNA: TGTGCCAGCAGCTTACAGGGGTTGGGGCCCCAGCATTTT. Translation: CASSLQGLGPQHF.

This clone turned up a few times. This chain joins TRBV7-9 and TRBJ1-5; no clear D gene. CDR3 length: 13 residues. Germline values: CDR1 SEHNR, CDR2 FQNEAQ (reference sequence). Trimming shortened V by 1 base and J by 3 bases, and 4 bases separated the two germline ends. DNA for the CDR3: TGTGCCAGCAGCTTAGAACTCAATCAGCCCCAGCATTTT. Translating gives CASSLELNQPQHF.

The chain links TRBV4-2 to TRBJ2-3; 9 nucleotides match TRBD2. This CDR3 is built from 14 residues. V shed 10 bases, J shed 4 bases, and the junction held 9 bases outside the gene matches. The germline V gene encodes CDR1 LGHNA and CDR2 YNFKEQ. The CDR3 DNA reads as TGTGCCACTCATAGCGGGAGAAGGGCAGATACGCAGTATTTT. This codes for CATHSGRRADTQYF.

V and J are TRBV10-1 and TRBJ2-5, with D perhaps TRBD2 (6 bases). CDR1 and CDR2 from the germline V gene are WNHNN and SYGVQD (reference sequence). There are 12 residues in the CDR3. The V and J ends lost 4 bases and 5 bases respectively, with 8 bases between them. This CDR3 reads CASSAGGETQYF. CDR3 bases: TGCGCCAGCAGTGCTGGGGGGGAGACCCAGTACTTC.

CDR3 sequence reads: CASSTRGRIEQFF. CDR3 nucleotide sequence: TGTGCCAGCAGCACCAGGGGGCGCATCGAGCAGTTCTTC. The chain links TRBV7-2 to TRBJ2-1; 8 bases are shared with TRBD1. This CDR3 is 13 amino acids long. Germline values: CDR1 SGHTA, CDR2 FQGNSA. The V gene end was trimmed by 5 bases and the J gene end by 10 bases; junction bases not matched to a gene: 7.

This rearrangement joins TRBV7-2 to TRBJ2-5; TRBD1 might be the D (7 bases). Per the germline V gene, CDR1 is SGHTA and CDR2 is FQGNSA. This CDR3 comprises 14 residues. V lost 3 bases and J 5 bases, leaving 13 bases between the germline ends. CDR3 protein: CASSFQGGRETQYF. The CDR3 DNA reads TGTGCCAGCAGCTTCCAGGGGGGTAGGGAGACCCAGTACTTC.